One and the same sample provided the 14 T cell receptor beta chains below, sequenced in a study of patients and donors after allogeneic stem cell transplantation. TCRdb processed the RT-PCR reads anew with MiXCR; each CDR3 protein has one entry. This table has more than 850,000 distinct CDR3 sequences, about a sixth appearing once. Sequencing input: blood, either unsorted or a sorted T cell fraction (not recorded which). The source of these receptors is a human donor who was either an allogeneic HSCT recipient or a stem cell or donor lymphocyte infusion donor (not recorded which). It is not recorded whose cells these are; they may come from a transplant donor.

The table lists this clonotype with many counts. The chain uses TRBV12-3 or TRBV12-4 and TRBJ1-2; TRBD1 matches 7 bases. V dropped 5 bases and J dropped 4; count of bases not matched to a gene: 7. This CDR3 contains 14 residues. The CDR3 spells CASSEQGPTYGYTF. The CDR3 coding sequence is TGTGCCAGCAGTGAACAGGGGCCGACCTATGGCTACACCTTC.

The CDR3 DNA is TGTGCCAGCAACTCGCTCGGGGACTGGCAGAGCTATCGGTACAATGAGCAGTTCTTC. This encodes CASNSLGDWQSYRYNEQFF. This sequence joins TRBV27 and TRBJ2-1; TRBD2 is a possible D gene (6 bases). The CDR3 spans 19 residues. Germline V gene sequence: CDR1 MNHEY, CDR2 SMNVEV (reference sequence). The ends were cut back, 7 bases at V and 4 bases at J, with 29 bases in the middle.

V is TRBV29-1 and J is TRBJ2-7; tentative D call: TRBD1 (5 bases). Per germline, CDR1 SQVTM and CDR2 ANQGSEA. Trimming removed 4 bases from V and 0 bases from J, with 13 bases in between. CDR3 length: 14 amino acids. The CDR3 region is CSVVPTASSYEQYF. The CDR3 DNA reads TGCAGCGTTGTTCCGACAGCGAGCTCCTACGAGCAGTACTTC.

This clonotype was counted a few times. This rearrangement joins TRBV6-2 or TRBV6-3 to TRBJ2-1; a possible D gene is TRBD2 (5 bases). Between the trimmed V and J ends, which lost 4 bases and 8 bases, there was a span of 24 bases. Germline CDR1 and CDR2: MNHEY and SVGEGT. CDR3 length: 17 residues. The CDR3 DNA follows: TGTGCCAGCAGTTCTTTTTTACTAGGAAGTCTGTGGGATGAGCAGTTCTTC. Protein: CASSSFLLGSLWDEQFF.

The chain couples TRBV20-1 to TRBJ1-1; maybe TRBD1 (5 bases). Trimming took 1 base from V and 4 from J, leaving 13 bases between them. Germline-derived CDR1 and CDR2 are DFQATT and SNEGSKA (reference sequence). This CDR3 is built from 14 residues. This CDR3 is CSARVEGRATEAFF. The DNA for the CDR3 is TGCAGTGCTAGAGTGGAGGGACGGGCCACTGAAGCTTTCTTT.

Here the CDR3 reads CASSFGGSGGGYTF. The CDR3 DNA is TGTGCCAGCAGTTTCGGGGGGTCTGGGGGTGGCTACACCTTC. The chain links TRBV12-3 or TRBV12-4 to TRBJ1-2, with a possible D match to TRBD1 (5 bases). V lost 3 bases and J lost 7, with 15 bases in between. CDR3 length: 14 residues.

This clonotype was seen more than once but under ten times. V is TRBV12-3 or TRBV12-4 and J is TRBJ1-1, with D possibly being TRBD1 (5 bases). The length of the CDR3 is 12 residues. Trimming took 7 bases from V and 6 from J, leaving 12 bases between them. In DNA form, the CDR3 reads TGTGCCAGCACCTACCAGGGACCTGAAGCTTTCTTT. Translating it yields CASTYQGPEAFF.

This clonotype was found a few times. V usage is TRBV24-1 and J usage is TRBJ2-1, with TRBD1 identical over 11 bases. Germline V lookup: CDR1 KGHDR, CDR2 SFDVKD. The CDR3 totals 15 residues. The V gene end was trimmed by 5 bases and the J gene end by 2 bases; junction bases not matched to a gene: 1. The CDR3, as DNA: TGTGCCACCAGTGGGGGACAGGGGGCCTACAATGAGCAGTTCTTC. It yields the protein CATSGGQGAYNEQFF.

This chain joins TRBV3-1 and TRBJ1-5; no definite D call. This CDR3 is 16 amino acids long. V lost 3 bases to trimming and J lost 4 bases, with 16 bases between them. CDR1 LGHDT and CDR2 YNNKEL come from the germline V gene (reference sequence). For the CDR3, the DNA is TGTGCCAGCAGCCAGGGTAAAGGACGGAGGAATCAGCCCCAGCATTTT. It codes for CASSQGKGRRNQPQHF.

The chain carries TRBV4-1 and TRBJ1-2; D remains unclear. Trimming took off 1 base at V and 2 bases at J, with 8 bases between the two ends. CDR1 MGHRA and CDR2 YSYEKL come from the germline V gene. The CDR3 runs to 14 residues. CDR3 sequence (DNA): TGCGCCAGCAGCCAAGGGACGGAGAACTATGGCTACACCTTC. Amino acids: CASSQGTENYGYTF.

This chain connects TRBV9 to TRBJ2-7; D is perhaps TRBD1 or TRBD2 (5 bases each). The CDR3 runs 16 residues. Deletions cut 0 bases from V and 0 bases from J, with 13 bases between. Germline CDR1 is SGDLS and CDR2 is YYNGEE. Here the CDR3 DNA reads TGTGCCAGCAGCGTAGCAGGGTCGGGGACCTCCTACGAGCAGTACTTC. Its protein product is CASSVAGSGTSYEQYF.

This clonotype was counted between two and nine times. The chain joins TRBV6-2 or TRBV6-3 to TRBJ2-3; TRBD2 matches at 15 bases. Germline CDR1 reads MNHEY; CDR2 reads SVGEGT. The CDR3 loop spans 17 amino acids. The V gene end was trimmed by 6 bases and the J gene end by 3 bases; junction bases not matched to a gene: 7. CDR3 nucleotides: TGTGCCAGCAGCCCTAGGACTAGCGGGAGGGCTACAGATACGCAGTATTTT. Protein sequence: CASSPRTSGRATDTQYF.

In the case of this clonotype: The junction departs from the called germline gene at one end, perhaps through a read error. This chain uses TRBV12-3 or TRBV12-4 with TRBJ1-2, with a tentative D call TRBD1 (5 bases). This CDR3 is built from 14 residues. The CDR3 bases are TGTGCCGGCAGTACCGCCAGGGCCGGCTATGGCTACACCTTC. Translation gives CAGSTARAGYGYTF.

This clonotype turned up a few times. The chain is built from TRBV6-2 or TRBV6-3 and TRBJ1-5; the match to TRBD1 covers 7 bases. Germline lookup yields CDR1 MNHEY and CDR2 SVGEGT. J lost 6 bases, V lost 7 bases, and 12 bases had no gene match. The CDR3 is 15 residues long. CDR3 region: CASNHDKGASQPQHF. The CDR3 nucleotides are TGTGCCAGCAACCACGACAAGGGGGCTAGTCAGCCCCAGCATTTT.